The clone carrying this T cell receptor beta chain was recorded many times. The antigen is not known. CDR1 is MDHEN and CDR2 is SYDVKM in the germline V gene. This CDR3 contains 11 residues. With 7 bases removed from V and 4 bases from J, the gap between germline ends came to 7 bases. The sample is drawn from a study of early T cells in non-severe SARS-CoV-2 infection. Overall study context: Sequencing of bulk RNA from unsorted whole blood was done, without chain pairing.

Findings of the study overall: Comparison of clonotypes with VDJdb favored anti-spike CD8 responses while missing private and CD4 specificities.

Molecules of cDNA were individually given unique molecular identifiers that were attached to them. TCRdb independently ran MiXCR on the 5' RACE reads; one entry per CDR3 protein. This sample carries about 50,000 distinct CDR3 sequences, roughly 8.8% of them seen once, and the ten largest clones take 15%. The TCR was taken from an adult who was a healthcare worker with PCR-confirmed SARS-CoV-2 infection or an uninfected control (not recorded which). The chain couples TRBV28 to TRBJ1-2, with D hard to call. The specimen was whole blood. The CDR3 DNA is TGTGCCAGCACCGCCGGCTATGGCTACACCTTC. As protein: CASTAGYGYTF.